The entry below gives a single T cell receptor beta chain sequence along with its context. These data are taken from a study of T cells after yellow fever vaccination. Study-wide background: Fractions of limited cellularity were prepared by means of SMART-Seq v4 Ultra Low Input.

The length of the CDR3 is 13 residues. The germline V gene has CDR1 MGHDK and CDR2 SYGVNS. J was trimmed by 8 bases and V by 3 bases; bases with no gene match: 4. TCRdb passed the 5' RACE reads through MiXCR, listing each CDR3 protein once. This repertoire shows hundreds of thousands of distinct CDR3 sequences, about 4% found once; its top ten account for 20% to 25%. The TCR sequence derives from a man aged 18 to 29 who received the YFV17D yellow fever vaccine. The sequences come from PBMCs, collected 5 days after the yellow fever booster vaccination. The chain is built from TRBV25-1 and TRBJ2-1; the match to TRBD1 covers 7 bases. The CDR3 DNA reads as TGTGCCAGCAGTGACCAAACAGGGGATGAGCAGTTCTTC. This sequence encodes CASSDQTGDEQFF.